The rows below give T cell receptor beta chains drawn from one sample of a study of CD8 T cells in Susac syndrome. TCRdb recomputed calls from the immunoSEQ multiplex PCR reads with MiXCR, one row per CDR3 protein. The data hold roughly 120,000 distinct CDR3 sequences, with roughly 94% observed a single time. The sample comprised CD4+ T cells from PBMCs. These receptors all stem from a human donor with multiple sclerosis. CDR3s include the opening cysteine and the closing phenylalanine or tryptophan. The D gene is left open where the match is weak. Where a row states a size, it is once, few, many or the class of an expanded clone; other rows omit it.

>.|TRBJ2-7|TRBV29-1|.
TGCAGCGTTGACGTCGGCTCCGAGCAGTACTTC
CSVDVGSEQYF
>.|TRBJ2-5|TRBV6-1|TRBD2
TGTGCCAGCAGTGCGAGCGGGAGGATTGAGACCCAGTACTTC
CASSASGRIETQYF
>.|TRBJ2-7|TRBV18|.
TGTGCCAGCTCACTTTATACAGGGAGTTCCTTCGAGCAGTACTTC
CASSLYTGSSFEQYF
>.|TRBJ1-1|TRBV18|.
TGTGCCAGCTCACCACCGGGGGCAGCTAGGCAGGACACTGAAGCTTTCTTT
CASSPPGAARQDTEAFF
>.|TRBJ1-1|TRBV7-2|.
TGTGCCAGCAGCCCCCACAGCGGGCTGAACACTGAAGCTTTCTTT
CASSPHSGLNTEAFF
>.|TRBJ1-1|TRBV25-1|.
TGTGCCAGCAGTCTGGAAGGTAGTAACACTGAAGCTTTCTTT
CASSLEGSNTEAFF
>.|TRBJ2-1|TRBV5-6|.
TGTGCCAGCAGCTTGATCTACCATGATGAGCAGTTCTTC
CASSLIYHDEQFF
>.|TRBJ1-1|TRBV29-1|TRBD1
TGCAGCGTCCAGACCGGGACAGTGAACACTGAAGCTTTCTTT
CSVQTGTVNTEAFF
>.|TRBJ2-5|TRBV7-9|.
TGTGCCAGCAGCGCGGAGGTTATGGAGACCCAGTACTTC
CASSAEVMETQYF
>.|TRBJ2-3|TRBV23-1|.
TGCGTAGGTTTTTTAGGGGCAACCTGCACAGATACGCAGTATTTT
CVGFLGATCTDTQYF
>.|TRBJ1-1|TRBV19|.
TGTGCCAGTAGGGCAACAGGGACCACTGAAGCTTTCTTT
CASRATGTTEAFF
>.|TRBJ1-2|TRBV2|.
TGTGCCATCCGGGGGGGGTATGGCTACACCTTC
CAIRGGYGYTF
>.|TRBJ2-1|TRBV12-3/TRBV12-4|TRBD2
TGTGCCAGCAGTACCCTGGCGGGGGGAGTGAATGAGCAGTTCTTC
CASSTLAGGVNEQFF
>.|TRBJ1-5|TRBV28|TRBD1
TGTGCCAGCAGTTTTGGGCAGGGGGCGATTCAGCCCCAGCATTTT
CASSFGQGAIQPQHF
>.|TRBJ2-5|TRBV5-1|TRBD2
TGCGCCAGCAGCTTGGAAAGGCGGGAGTTCGGGGAGACCCAGTACTTC
CASSLERREFGETQYF
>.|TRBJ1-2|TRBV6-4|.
TGTGCCAGCAGTGCAGGAGGAAACTATGGCTACACCTTC
CASSAGGNYGYTF
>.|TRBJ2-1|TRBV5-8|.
TGTGCCAGCAGCTTGCCCGGTAACAATGAGCAGTTCTTC
CASSLPGNNEQFF
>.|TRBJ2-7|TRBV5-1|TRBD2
TGCGCCAGCAGCTTGGGACTAGCGGAGGGGGAGCAGTACTTC
CASSLGLAEGEQYF
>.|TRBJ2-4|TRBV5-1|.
TGCGCCAGCAGCTTCAACAGAGAAGCCAAAAACATTCAGTACTTC
CASSFNREAKNIQYF
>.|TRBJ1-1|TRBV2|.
TGTGCCAGCAGTGAAGCGCTTTGGATGGCTTTCTTT
CASSEALWMAFF
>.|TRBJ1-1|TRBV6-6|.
TGTGCCAGCAGTCCGACATCTGGACCCAACACTGAAGCTTTCTTT
CASSPTSGPNTEAFF
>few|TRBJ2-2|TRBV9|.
TGTGCCAGCAGCACAGGGGGGGACACCGGGGAGCTGTTTTTT
CASSTGGDTGELFF
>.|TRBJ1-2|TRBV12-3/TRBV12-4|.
TGTGCCAGCAGGACTGATGGCAACTATGGCTACACCTTC
CASRTDGNYGYTF
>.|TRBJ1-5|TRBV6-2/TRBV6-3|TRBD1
TGTGCCAGCAGTTACTCGATGGGACAGGCGACTTATAGCAATCAGCCCCAGCATTTT
CASSYSMGQATYSNQPQHF
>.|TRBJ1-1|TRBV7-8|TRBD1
TGTGCCAGCAGTTCCGGGACAGGGGTGATGAACACTGAAGCTTTCTTT
CASSSGTGVMNTEAFF
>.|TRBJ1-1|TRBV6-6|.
TGTGCCAGCACCACCCAGCAGAACACTGAAGCTTTCTTT
CASTTQQNTEAFF
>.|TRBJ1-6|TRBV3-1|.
TGTGCCAGCAGCCGCACAGGGATGGGTCATTCACCCCTCCACTTT
CASSRTGMGHSPLHF
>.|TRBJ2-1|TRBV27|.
TGTGCCAGCAGATTGCAGGGACGGCCCTACAATGAGCAGTTCTTC
CASRLQGRPYNEQFF
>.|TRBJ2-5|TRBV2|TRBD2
TGTGCCAGCAGTCTAATACTAGCGGGAGTAGAGACCCAGTACTTC
CASSLILAGVETQYF